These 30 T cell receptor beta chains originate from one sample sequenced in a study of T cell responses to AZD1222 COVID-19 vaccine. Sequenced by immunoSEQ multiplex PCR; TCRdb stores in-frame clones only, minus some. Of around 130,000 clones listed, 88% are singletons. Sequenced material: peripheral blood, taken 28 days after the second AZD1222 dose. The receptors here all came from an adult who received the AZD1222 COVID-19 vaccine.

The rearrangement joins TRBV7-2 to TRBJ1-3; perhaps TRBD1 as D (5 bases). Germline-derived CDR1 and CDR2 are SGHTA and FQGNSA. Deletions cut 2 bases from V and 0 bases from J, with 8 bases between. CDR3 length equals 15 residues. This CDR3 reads CASSLQGISGNTIYF. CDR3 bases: TGTGCCAGCAGCTTACAGGGAATCTCTGGAAACACCATATATTTT.

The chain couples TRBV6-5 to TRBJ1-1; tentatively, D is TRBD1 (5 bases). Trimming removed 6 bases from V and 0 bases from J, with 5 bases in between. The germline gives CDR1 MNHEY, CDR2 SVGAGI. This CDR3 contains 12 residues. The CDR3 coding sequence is TGTGCCAGCAGCAGGGTGAACACTGAAGCTTTCTTT. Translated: CASSRVNTEAFF.

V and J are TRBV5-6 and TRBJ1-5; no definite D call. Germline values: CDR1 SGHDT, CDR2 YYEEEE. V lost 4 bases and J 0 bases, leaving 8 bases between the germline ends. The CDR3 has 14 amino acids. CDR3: CASSRVGSNQPQHF. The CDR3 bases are TGTGCCAGCAGCCGTGTGGGTAGCAATCAGCCCCAGCATTTT.

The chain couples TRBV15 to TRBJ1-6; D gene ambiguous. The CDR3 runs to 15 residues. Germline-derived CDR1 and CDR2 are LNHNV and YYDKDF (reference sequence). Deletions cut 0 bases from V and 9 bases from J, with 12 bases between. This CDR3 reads CATSRDNTEPSPLHF. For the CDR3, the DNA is TGTGCCACCAGCAGAGACAACACGGAACCTTCACCCCTCCACTTT.

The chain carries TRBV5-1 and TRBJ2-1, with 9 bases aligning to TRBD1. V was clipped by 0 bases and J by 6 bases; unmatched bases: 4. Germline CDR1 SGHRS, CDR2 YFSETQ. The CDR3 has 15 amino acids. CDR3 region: CASSLGDRVGNEQFF. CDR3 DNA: TGCGCCAGCAGCTTGGGGGACAGGGTCGGCAATGAGCAGTTCTTC.

The CDR3 loop is CASSLVREGYTF. The DNA of the CDR3 is TGTGCCAGCAGCTTAGTCAGGGAAGGCTACACCTTC. The V call is TRBV7-9, the J call TRBJ1-2, with a possible D match to TRBD1 (5 bases). Trimming pared 1 base from V and 8 bases from J, leaving 8 bases between. The CDR3 runs to 12 residues. Germline V gives CDR1 SEHNR, CDR2 FQNEAQ (reference sequence). The full variable domain, rest sourced from reference TRBV7-9 and TRBJ1-2, is DTGVSQNPRHKITKRGQNVTFRCDPISEHNRLYWYRQTLGQGPEFLTYFQNEAQLEKSRLLSDRFSAERPKGSFSTLEIQRTEQGDSAMYLCASSLVREGYTFGSGTRLTVV.

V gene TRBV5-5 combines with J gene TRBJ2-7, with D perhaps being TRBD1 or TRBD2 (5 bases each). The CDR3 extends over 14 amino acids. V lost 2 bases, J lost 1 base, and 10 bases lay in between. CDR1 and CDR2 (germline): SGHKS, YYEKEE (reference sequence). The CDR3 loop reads CASSFRDVSYEQYF. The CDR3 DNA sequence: TGTGCCAGCAGCTTTAGGGACGTATCCTACGAGCAGTACTTC.

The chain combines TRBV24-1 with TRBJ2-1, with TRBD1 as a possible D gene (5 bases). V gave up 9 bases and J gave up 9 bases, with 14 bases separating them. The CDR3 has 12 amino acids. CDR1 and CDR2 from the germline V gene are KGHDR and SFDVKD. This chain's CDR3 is CATGHTGSEQFF. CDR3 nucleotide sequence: TGTGCCACCGGACATACGGGCAGTGAGCAGTTCTTC.

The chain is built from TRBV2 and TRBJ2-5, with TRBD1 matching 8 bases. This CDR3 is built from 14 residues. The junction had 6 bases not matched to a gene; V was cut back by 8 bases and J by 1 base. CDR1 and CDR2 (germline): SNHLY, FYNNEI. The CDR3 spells CASSGQGFQETQYF. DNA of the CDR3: TGTGCCAGCTCAGGACAGGGATTCCAAGAGACCCAGTACTTC.

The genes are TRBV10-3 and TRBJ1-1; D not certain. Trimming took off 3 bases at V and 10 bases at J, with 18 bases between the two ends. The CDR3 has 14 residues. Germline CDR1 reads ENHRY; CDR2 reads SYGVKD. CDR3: CAISDPTRGRRAFF. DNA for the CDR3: TGTGCCATCAGTGACCCGACGCGAGGCCGACGAGCTTTCTTT.

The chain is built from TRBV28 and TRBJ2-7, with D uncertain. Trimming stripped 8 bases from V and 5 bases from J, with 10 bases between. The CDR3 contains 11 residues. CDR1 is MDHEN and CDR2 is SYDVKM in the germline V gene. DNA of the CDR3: TGTGCCAGCTTGGGCGTCGACGAGCAGTACTTC. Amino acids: CASLGVDEQYF. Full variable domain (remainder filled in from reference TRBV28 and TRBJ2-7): DVKVTQSSRYLVKRTGEKVFLECVQDMDHENMFWYRQDPGLGLRLIYFSYDVKMKEKGDIPEGYSVSREKKERFSLILESASTNQTSMYLCASLGVDEQYFGPGTRLTVT.

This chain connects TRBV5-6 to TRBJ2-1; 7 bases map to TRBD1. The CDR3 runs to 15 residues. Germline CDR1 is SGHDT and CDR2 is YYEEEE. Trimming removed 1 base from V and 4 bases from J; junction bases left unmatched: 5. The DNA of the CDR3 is TGTGCCAGCAGCTTGTTCAGGGGGTCTTACAATGAGCAGTTCTTC. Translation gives CASSLFRGSYNEQFF.

The CDR3 is CSVAIQGLNEQFF. In DNA form, the CDR3 reads TGCAGCGTTGCGATTCAGGGTCTTAATGAGCAGTTCTTC. The genes are TRBV29-1 and TRBJ2-1, with D possibly matching TRBD1 (5 bases). Trimming removed 4 bases at V and 7 bases at J, with 14 bases between. CDR1 is SQVTM, CDR2 ANQGSEA, per germline. The CDR3 length is 13 residues.

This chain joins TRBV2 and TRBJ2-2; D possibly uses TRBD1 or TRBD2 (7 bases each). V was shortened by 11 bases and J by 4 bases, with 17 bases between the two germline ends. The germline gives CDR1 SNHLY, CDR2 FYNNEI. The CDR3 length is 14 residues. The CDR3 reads CAGQGGDPTGELFF. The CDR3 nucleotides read TGTGCCGGGCAGGGGGGGGATCCCACCGGGGAGCTGTTTTTT.

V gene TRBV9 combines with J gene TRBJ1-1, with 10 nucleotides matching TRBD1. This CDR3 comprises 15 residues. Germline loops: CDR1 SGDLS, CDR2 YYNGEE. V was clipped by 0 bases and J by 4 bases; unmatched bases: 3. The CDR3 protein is CASSVVGQGSTEAFF. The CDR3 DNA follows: TGTGCCAGCAGCGTAGTGGGACAGGGGAGCACTGAAGCTTTCTTT.

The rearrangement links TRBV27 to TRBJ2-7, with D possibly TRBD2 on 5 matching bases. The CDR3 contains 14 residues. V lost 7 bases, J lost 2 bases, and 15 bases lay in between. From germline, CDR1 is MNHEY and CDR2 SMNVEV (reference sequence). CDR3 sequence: CASTPTGETYEQYF. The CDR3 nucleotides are TGTGCCAGCACCCCGACCGGGGAGACCTACGAGCAGTACTTC.

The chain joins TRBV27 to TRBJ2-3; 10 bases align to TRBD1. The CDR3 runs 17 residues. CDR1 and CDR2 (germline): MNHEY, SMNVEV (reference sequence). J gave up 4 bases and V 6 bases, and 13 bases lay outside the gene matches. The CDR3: CASSWRYDRGRSDTQYF. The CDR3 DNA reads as TGTGCCAGCAGCTGGCGGTATGACAGGGGGCGGTCAGATACGCAGTATTTT.

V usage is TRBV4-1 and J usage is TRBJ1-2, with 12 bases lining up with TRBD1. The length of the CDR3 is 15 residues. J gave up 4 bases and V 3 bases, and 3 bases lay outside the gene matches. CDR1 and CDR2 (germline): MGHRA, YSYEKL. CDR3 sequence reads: CASSQGQGAGYGYTF. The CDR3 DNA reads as TGCGCCAGCAGCCAGGGACAGGGGGCAGGCTATGGCTACACCTTC.

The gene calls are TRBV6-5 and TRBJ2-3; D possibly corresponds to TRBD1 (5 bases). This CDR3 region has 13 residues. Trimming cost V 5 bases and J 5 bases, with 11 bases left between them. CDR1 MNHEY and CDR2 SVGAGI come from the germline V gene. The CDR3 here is CASSPFQGDTQYF. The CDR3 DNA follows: TGTGCCAGCAGTCCATTCCAGGGAGATACGCAGTATTTT.

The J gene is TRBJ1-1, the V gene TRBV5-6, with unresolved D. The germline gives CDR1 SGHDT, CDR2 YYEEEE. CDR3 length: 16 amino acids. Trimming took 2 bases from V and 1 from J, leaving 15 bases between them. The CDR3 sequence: CASSFRTRRWNTEAFF. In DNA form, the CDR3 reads TGTGCCAGCAGCTTTAGAACTCGACGGTGGAACACTGAAGCTTTCTTT.

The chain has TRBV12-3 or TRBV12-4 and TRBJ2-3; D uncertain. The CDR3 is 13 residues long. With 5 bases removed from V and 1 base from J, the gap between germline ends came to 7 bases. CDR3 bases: TGTGCCAGCAGTGGGGTCGGCACAGATACGCAGTATTTT. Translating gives CASSGVGTDTQYF.

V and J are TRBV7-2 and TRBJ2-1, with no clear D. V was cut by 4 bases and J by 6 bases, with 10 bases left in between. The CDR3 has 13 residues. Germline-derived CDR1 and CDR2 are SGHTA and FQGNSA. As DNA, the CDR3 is TGTGCCAGCAGCTCGCAGATAGCCAATGAGCAGTTCTTC. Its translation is CASSSQIANEQFF. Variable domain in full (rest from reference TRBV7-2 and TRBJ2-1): GAGVSQSPSNKVTEKGKDVELRCDPISGHTALYWYRQSLGQGLEFLIYFQGNSAPDKSGLPSDRFSAERTGGSVSTLTIQRTQQEDSAVYLCASSSQIANEQFFGPGTRLTVL.

CDR3 sequence (DNA): TGCAGTGTCGGGACGGTTGAAAAACTGTTTTTT. Translating gives CSVGTVEKLFF. The rearrangement uses TRBV20-1 and TRBJ1-4, with TRBD1 as a possible D gene (5 bases). The CDR3 is 11 amino acids. The V gene's germline CDR1 is DFQATT and CDR2 SNEGSKA (reference sequence). The V and J ends lost 7 bases and 7 bases respectively, with 10 bases between them.

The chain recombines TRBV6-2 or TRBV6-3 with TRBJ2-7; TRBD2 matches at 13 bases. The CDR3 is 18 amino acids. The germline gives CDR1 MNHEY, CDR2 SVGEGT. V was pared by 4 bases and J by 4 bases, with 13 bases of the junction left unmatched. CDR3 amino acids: CASSSRGTSGVKGYEQYF. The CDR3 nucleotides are TGTGCCAGCAGTTCGAGAGGGACTAGCGGGGTAAAAGGGTACGAGCAGTACTTC.

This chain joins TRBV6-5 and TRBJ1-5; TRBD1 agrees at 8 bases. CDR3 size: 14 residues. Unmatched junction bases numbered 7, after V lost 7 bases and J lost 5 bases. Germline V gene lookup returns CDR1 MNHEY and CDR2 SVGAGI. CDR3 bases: TGTGCCAGCAACCGAGGACAGGGTCATCAGCCCCAGCATTTT. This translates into CASNRGQGHQPQHF.

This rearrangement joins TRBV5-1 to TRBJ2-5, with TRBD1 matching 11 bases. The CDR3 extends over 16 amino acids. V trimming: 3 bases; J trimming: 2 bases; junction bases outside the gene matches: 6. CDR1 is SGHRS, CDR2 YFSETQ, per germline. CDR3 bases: TGCGCCAGCAGCTGGGCGGACAGGGGGCCGCAAGAGACCCAGTACTTC. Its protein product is CASSWADRGPQETQYF.

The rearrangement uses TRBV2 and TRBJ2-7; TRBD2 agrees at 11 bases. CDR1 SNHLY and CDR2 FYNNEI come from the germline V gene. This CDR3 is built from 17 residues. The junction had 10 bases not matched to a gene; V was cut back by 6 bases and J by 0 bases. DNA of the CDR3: TGTGCCAGCAGGGCCGGACTAGCGGGCAAAAGCTCCTACGAGCAGTACTTC. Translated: CASRAGLAGKSSYEQYF.

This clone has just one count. As DNA, the CDR3 is TGTGCCAGCAGTTACAGGTCGGATCAGCCCCAGCATTTT. Its translation is CASSYRSDQPQHF. The V and J genes are TRBV6-2 or TRBV6-3 and TRBJ1-5; D uncertain. This CDR3 is built from 13 residues. V lost 2 bases to trimming and J lost 5 bases, with 7 bases between them. Germline CDR1 and CDR2: MNHEY and SVGEGT.

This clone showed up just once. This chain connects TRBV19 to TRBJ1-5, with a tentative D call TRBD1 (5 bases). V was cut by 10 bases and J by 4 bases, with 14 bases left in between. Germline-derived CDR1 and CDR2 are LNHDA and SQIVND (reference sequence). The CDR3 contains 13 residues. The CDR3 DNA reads TGTGCCATCCTCCGGGGCATTAATCAGCCCCAGCATTTT. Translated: CAILRGINQPQHF.

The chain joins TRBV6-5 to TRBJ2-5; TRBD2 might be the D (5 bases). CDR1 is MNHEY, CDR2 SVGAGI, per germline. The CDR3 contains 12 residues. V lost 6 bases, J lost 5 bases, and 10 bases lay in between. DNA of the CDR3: TGTGCCAGCAGGAGGGATCGGGAGACCCAGTACTTC. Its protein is CASRRDRETQYF.